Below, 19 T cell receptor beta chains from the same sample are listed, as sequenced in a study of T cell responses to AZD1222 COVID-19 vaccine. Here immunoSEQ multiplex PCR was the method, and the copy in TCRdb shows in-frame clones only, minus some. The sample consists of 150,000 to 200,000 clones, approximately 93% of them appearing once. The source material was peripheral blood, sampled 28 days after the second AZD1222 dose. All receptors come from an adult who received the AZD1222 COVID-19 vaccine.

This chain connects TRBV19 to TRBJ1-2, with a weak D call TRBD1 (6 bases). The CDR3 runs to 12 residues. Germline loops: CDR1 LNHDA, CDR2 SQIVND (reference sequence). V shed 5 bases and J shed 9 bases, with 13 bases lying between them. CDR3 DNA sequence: TGTGCCAGTAGTCAACAGGGTTCCAGCTACACCTTC. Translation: CASSQQGSSYTF. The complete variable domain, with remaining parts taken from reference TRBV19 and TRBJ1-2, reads DGGITQSPKYLFRKEGQNVTLSCEQNLNHDAMYWYRQDPGQGLRLIYYSQIVNDFQKGDIAEGYSVSREKKESFPLTVTSAQKNPTAFYLCASSQQGSSYTFGSGTRLTVV.

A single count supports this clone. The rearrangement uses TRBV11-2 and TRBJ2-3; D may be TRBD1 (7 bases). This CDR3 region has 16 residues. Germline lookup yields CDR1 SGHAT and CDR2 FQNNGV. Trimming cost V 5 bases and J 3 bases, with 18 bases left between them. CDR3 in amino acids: CASSRQGGGRTDTQYF. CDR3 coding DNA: TGTGCCAGCAGCCGACAGGGAGGCGGGCGGACAGATACGCAGTATTTT. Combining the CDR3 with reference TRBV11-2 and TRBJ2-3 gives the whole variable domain EAGVAQSPRYKIIEKRQSVAFWCNPISGHATLYWYQQILGQGPKLLIQFQNNGVVDDSQLPKDRFSAERLKGVDSTLKIQPAKLEDSAVYLCASSRQGGGRTDTQYFGPGTRLTVL.

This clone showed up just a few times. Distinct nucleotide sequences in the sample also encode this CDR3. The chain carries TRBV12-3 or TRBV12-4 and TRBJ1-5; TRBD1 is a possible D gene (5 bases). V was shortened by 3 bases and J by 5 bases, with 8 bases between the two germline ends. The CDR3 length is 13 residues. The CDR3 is CASSLGQDQPQHF. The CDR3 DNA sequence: TGTGCCAGCAGTTTGGGGCAGGATCAGCCCCAGCATTTT.

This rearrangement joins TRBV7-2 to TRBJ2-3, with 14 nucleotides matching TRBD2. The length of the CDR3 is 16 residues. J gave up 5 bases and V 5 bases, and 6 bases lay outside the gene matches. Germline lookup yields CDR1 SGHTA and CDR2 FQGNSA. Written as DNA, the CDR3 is TGTGCCAGCAGCCCGGGACTAGCGGGGGTTGGAGATACGCAGTATTTT. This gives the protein CASSPGLAGVGDTQYF.

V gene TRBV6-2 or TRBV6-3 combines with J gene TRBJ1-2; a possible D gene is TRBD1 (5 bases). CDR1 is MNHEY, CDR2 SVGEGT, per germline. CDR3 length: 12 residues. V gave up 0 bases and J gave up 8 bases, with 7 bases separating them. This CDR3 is CASSYSGVGYTF. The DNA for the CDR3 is TGTGCCAGCAGTTACTCGGGGGTCGGCTACACCTTC.

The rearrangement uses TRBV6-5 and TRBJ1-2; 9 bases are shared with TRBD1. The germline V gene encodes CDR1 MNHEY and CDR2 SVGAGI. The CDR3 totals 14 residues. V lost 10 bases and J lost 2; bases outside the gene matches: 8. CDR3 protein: CATTLGTGNYGYTF. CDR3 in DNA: TGTGCCACCACCCTTGGGACAGGGAACTATGGCTACACCTTC.

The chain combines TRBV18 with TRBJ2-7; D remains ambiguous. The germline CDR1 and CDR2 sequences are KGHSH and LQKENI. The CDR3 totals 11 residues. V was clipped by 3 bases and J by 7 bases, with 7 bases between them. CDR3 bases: TGTGCCAGCTCACCGGCCGGGGAGCAGTACTTC. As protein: CASSPAGEQYF.

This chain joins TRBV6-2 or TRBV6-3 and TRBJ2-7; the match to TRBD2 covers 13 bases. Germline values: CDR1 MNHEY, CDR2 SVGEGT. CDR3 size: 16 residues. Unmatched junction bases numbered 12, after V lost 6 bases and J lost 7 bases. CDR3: CASSPTGTSGVGEQYF. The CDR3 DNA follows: TGTGCCAGCAGCCCTACGGGGACTAGCGGGGTAGGGGAGCAGTACTTC.

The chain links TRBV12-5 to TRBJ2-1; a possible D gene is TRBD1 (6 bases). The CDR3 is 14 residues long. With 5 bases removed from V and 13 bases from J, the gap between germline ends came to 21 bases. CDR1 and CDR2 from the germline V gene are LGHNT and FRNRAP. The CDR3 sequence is CASGLLRLGGPQFF. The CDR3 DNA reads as TGTGCTAGTGGTCTTCTCAGGCTAGGGGGTCCCCAGTTCTTC.

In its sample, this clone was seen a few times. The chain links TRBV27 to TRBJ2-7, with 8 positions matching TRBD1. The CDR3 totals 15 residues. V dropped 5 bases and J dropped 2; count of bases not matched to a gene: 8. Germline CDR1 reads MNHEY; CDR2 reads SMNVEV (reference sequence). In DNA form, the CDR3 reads TGTGCCAGCAGTCCCCGACAGGGGCGGACCTACGAGCAGTACTTC. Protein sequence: CASSPRQGRTYEQYF.

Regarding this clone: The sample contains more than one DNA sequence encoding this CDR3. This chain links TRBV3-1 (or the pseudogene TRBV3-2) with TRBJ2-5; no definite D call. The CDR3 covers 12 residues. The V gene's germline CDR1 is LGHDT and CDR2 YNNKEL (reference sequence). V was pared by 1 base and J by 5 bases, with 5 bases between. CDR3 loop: CASSQVRETQYF. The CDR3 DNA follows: TGTGCCAGCAGCCAAGTTCGGGAGACCCAGTACTTC.

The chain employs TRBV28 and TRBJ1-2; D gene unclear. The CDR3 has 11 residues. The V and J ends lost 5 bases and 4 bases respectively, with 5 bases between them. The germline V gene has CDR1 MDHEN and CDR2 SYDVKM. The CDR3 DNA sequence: TGTGCCAGCAGTAACAGCTATGGCTACACCTTC. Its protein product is CASSNSYGYTF.

This CDR3 is CASSPHRVGAEAFF. The DNA of the CDR3 is TGTGCCAGCAGCCCACACAGGGTGGGGGCTGAAGCTTTCTTT. The chain links TRBV11-2 to TRBJ1-1; D perhaps matches TRBD1 (6 bases). This CDR3 is built from 14 residues. In germline, CDR1 is SGHAT, CDR2 FQNNGV. V was clipped by 5 bases and J by 6 bases, with 16 bases between them.

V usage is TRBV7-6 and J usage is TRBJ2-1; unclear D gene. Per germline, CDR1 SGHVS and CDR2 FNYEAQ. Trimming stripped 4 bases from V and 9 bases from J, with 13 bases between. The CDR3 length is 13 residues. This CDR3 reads CASSYTLDTEQFF. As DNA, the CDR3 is TGTGCCAGCAGCTACACTCTAGATACTGAGCAGTTCTTC.

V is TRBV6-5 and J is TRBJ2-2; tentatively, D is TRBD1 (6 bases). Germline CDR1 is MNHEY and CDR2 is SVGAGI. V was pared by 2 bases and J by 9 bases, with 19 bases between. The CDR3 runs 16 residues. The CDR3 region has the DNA TGTGCCAGCAGTTACAGGGGGACGGTTGAGGCCCGGGAGCTGTTTTTT. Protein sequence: CASSYRGTVEARELFF.

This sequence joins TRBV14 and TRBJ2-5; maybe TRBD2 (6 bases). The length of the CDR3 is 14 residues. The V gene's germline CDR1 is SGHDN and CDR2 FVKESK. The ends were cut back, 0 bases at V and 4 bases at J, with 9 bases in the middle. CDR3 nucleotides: TGTGCCAGCAGCCAAGAGGGACTCTTAGAGACCCAGTACTTC. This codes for CASSQEGLLETQYF.

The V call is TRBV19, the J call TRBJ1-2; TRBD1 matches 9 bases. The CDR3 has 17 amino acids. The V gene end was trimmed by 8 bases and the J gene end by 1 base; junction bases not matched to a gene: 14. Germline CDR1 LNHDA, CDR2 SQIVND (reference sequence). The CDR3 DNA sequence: TGTGCCAGTCACCAGGGACAGGGAAGACTGAATAACTATGGCTACACCTTC. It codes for CASHQGQGRLNNYGYTF.

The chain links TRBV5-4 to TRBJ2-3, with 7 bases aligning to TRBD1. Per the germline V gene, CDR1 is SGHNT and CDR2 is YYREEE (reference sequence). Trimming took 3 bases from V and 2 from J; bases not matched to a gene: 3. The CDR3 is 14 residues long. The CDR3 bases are TGTGCCAGCAGCTCGGGACAGTTCACAGATACGCAGTATTTT. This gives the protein CASSSGQFTDTQYF.

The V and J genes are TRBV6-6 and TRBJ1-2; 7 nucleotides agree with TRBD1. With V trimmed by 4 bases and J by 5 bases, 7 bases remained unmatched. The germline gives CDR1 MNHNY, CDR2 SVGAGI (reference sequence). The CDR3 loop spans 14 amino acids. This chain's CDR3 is CASSSYRGLYGYTF. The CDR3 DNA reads TGTGCCAGCAGTTCGTACAGGGGCTTATATGGCTACACCTTC.